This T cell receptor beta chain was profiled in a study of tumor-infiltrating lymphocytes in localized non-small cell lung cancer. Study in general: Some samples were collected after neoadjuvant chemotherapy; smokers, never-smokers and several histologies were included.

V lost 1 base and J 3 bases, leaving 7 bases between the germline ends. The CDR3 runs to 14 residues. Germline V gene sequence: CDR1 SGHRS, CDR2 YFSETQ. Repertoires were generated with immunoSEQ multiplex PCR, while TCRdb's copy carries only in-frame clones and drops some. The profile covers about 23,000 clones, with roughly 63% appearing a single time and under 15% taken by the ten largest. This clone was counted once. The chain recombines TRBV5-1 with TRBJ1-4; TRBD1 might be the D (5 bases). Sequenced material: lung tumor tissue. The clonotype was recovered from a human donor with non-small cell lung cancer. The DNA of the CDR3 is TGCGCCAGCAGCTTGAGGGGAGCTAATGAAAAACTGTTTTTT. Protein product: CASSLRGANEKLFF.